Following are 12 T cell receptor beta chains from one sample sequenced in a study of Graves' ophthalmopathy and Graves' hyperthyroidism. Researchers took RNA transcripts and amplified TCR beta CDR3 regions from them. First-round RT-PCR used HTBI primers; second-round multiplex PCR followed. TCRdb reanalysed the multiplex PCR reads using MiXCR and keeps one entry per CDR3 protein. The data contain nearly 400,000 distinct CDR3 sequences, 18% of them singletons. The sequenced material came from peripheral blood. These receptor sequences come from a woman between 18 and 29 years old with Graves' ophthalmopathy.

This clonotype has at least ten counts. The V gene is TRBV7-2, the J gene TRBJ2-2; a possible D gene is TRBD1 (5 bases). Germline lookup yields CDR1 SGHTA and CDR2 FQGNSA. V lost 7 bases and J lost 3, with 12 bases in between. CDR3 length equals 14 residues. This CDR3 reads CASTFDRYTGELFF. The CDR3 DNA sequence: TGTGCCAGCACCTTCGACAGATACACCGGGGAGCTGTTTTTT. Full variable domain (outside the CDR3, taken from reference TRBV7-2 and TRBJ2-2): GAGVSQSPSNKVTEKGKDVELRCDPISGHTALYWYRQSLGQGLEFLIYFQGNSAPDKSGLPSDRFSAERTGGSVSTLTIQRTQQEDSAVYLCASTFDRYTGELFFGEGSRLTVL.

This clonotype was observed many times. This rearrangement joins TRBV30 to TRBJ1-2, with TRBD1 identical over 9 bases. CDR1 and CDR2 from the germline V gene are GTSNPN and SVGIG (reference sequence). The CDR3 runs to 15 residues. Losses at the gene ends were 1 base for V and 4 bases for J; bases not matched to a gene: 7. The CDR3 nucleotides are TGTGCCTGGAGTGCCGGACAGGGGCCGGGCTATGGCTACACCTTC. Its protein product is CAWSAGQGPGYGYTF.

This clonotype was detected many times. The chain employs TRBV27 and TRBJ1-5; D is unresolved. V dropped 2 bases and J dropped 9 bases, with 14 bases sitting between them. Looked up from germline, CDR1 is MNHEY and CDR2 is SMNVEV (reference sequence). The CDR3 contains 14 residues. This CDR3 is CASSLGGIGPPQHF. In DNA form, the CDR3 reads TGTGCCAGCAGTTTAGGAGGTATAGGGCCGCCCCAGCATTTT.

The chain links TRBV29-1 to TRBJ1-2; TRBD1 might be the D (6 bases). Looked up from germline, CDR1 is SQVTM and CDR2 is ANQGSEA. Trimming shortened V by 4 bases and J by 8 bases, and 14 bases separated the two germline ends. The CDR3 runs 12 residues. The CDR3, as DNA: TGCAGCGTTGTTCCCGGGGGCGAAGGCTACACCTTC. Its translation: CSVVPGGEGYTF. The variable domain in full, with the rest retrieved from reference TRBV29-1 and TRBJ1-2, is SAVISQKPSRDICQRGTSLTIQCQVDSQVTMMFWYRQQPGQSLTLIATANQGSEATYESGFVIDKFPISRPNLTFSTLTVSNMSPEDSSIYLCSVVPGGEGYTFGSGTRLTVV.

In this sample, this clonotype turned up many times. V gene TRBV14 combines with J gene TRBJ2-2, with TRBD1 matching over 10 bases. V shed 2 bases and J 5 bases; nucleotides not matched to a gene: 5. Germline assignment: CDR1 SGHDN and CDR2 FVKESK. The CDR3 totals 16 residues. The CDR3 DNA is TGTGCCAGCAGCCAACCGTGGACAGGGGGGACCGGGGAGCTGTTTTTT. It is translated as CASSQPWTGGTGELFF.

This clonotype has a count of ten or more. V gene TRBV11-2 combines with J gene TRBJ2-5; 14 bases fit TRBD2. There are 20 residues in the CDR3. Per the germline V gene, CDR1 is SGHAT and CDR2 is FQNNGV. V shed 5 bases, J shed 5 bases, and the junction held 19 bases outside the gene matches. As DNA, the CDR3 is TGTGCCAGCAGCCACCCGGGACTAGCGGGGGTCAATCAAAGGGGGGAGACCCAGTACTTC. Translating gives CASSHPGLAGVNQRGETQYF.

In its sample, this clonotype was seen many times. The chain couples TRBV28 to TRBJ2-7; weak D call: TRBD1 (6 bases). The CDR3 is 14 residues long. Per the germline V gene, CDR1 is MDHEN and CDR2 is SYDVKM. Trimming pared 5 bases from V and 6 bases from J, leaving 17 bases between. This chain's CDR3 is CASSLNYDRFEQYF. The DNA for the CDR3 is TGTGCCAGCAGTCTAAATTACGACAGGTTCGAGCAGTACTTC.

This clonotype was detected ten times or more. The chain links TRBV19 to TRBJ1-1; D not certain. The CDR3 spans 11 residues. Germline lookup yields CDR1 LNHDA and CDR2 SQIVND (reference sequence). V lost 6 bases and J lost 7, with 9 bases in between. The CDR3 sequence is CASSAWGEAFF. In nucleotides, the CDR3 is TGTGCCAGTAGCGCTTGGGGTGAAGCTTTCTTT.

This clonotype was seen repeatedly, ten times or more. The genes are TRBV30 and TRBJ1-6; D is uncertain. V was pared by 8 bases and J by 5 bases, with 16 bases between. The germline V gene encodes CDR1 GTSNPN and CDR2 SVGIG (reference sequence). This CDR3 has 14 amino acids. The CDR3: CARSRGGDNSPLHF. CDR3 nucleotides: TGTGCCCGATCCCGGGGTGGGGATAATTCACCCCTCCACTTT.

This clonotype was picked up many times. The V call is TRBV5-6, the J call TRBJ1-6; 9 bases map to TRBD1. In germline, CDR1 is SGHDT, CDR2 YYEEEE. The CDR3 is made up of 15 amino acids. Losses at the gene ends were 2 bases for V and 7 bases for J; bases not matched to a gene: 4. The CDR3 sequence: CASSLTGTGNSPLHF. The CDR3 nucleotides are TGTGCCAGCAGCTTAACCGGGACAGGGAATTCACCCCTCCACTTT.

This clonotype has only a few counts. V gene TRBV6-1 combines with J gene TRBJ1-1; D might be TRBD1 (5 bases). This CDR3 region has 14 residues. Per germline, CDR1 MNHNS and CDR2 SASEGT. The V end lost 7 bases, the J end lost 1 base, and 13 bases lay between the germline ends. The DNA of the CDR3 is TGTGCCAGCAACTTGGGGACGGGGAACACTGAAGCTTTCTTT. This sequence encodes CASNLGTGNTEAFF.

In this sample, this clonotype turned up once. The gene calls are TRBV6-1 and TRBJ2-2; either TRBD1 or TRBD2 may supply D (5 bases each). CDR1 MNHNS and CDR2 SASEGT come from the germline V gene. Trimming left V 6 bases short and J 2 bases short, with 10 bases between. The CDR3 covers 14 residues. For the CDR3, the DNA is TGTGCCAGCAGGGGGACGGTTAACACCGGGGAGCTGTTTTTT. It encodes CASRGTVNTGELFF.